Presented here are 18 T cell receptor beta chains from one specimen sequenced in a study of blood T cells in healthy people across ages. Through a sample-barcoded 5' primer and a J-beta primer mix, a second PCR was run for about 6 to 11 cycles. TCRdb used MiXCR to reprocess the 5' RACE reads, holding one entry per CDR3 protein. The data contain 850,000 to 1,300,000 distinct CDR3 sequences, 45% of them seen just once; the ten biggest clones take up over 15%. Sequenced sample: blood. Receptors were obtained from a woman aged 55-75 years in good health.

The genes are TRBV30 and TRBJ1-4, with D unresolved. The CDR3 sequence is 11 residues long. Trimming left V 0 bases short and J 8 bases short, with 4 bases between. Germline V CDR1 and CDR2: GTSNPN, SVGIG (reference sequence). This chain's CDR3 is CAWSVSEKLFF. The CDR3 coding sequence is TGTGCCTGGAGTGTATCCGAAAAACTGTTTTTT.

This clonotype was recorded only once. The chain is built from TRBV27 and TRBJ2-7; D may match TRBD1 or TRBD2 (5 bases each). V lost 8 bases and J 6 bases, leaving 20 bases between the germline ends. Germline V gene lookup returns CDR1 MNHEY and CDR2 SMNVEV (reference sequence). The CDR3 has 14 amino acids. CDR3 coding DNA: TGTGCCAGCCGCCCAACCGGGCCGGGGCTCGAGCAGTACTTC. Its translation: CASRPTGPGLEQYF.

Note on this clonotype: A much larger clone lies a single base off, so this may be a read error. The chain joins TRBV20-1 to TRBJ2-4; a weak D match, TRBD1 (6 bases). There are 11 residues in the CDR3. Germline V CDR1 and CDR2: DFQATT, SNEGSKA (reference sequence). Trimming took off 5 bases at V and 13 bases at J, with 15 bases between the two ends. The CDR3 spells CSAPSRGRQYF. Here the CDR3 DNA reads TGCAGTGCTCCATCCAGGGGAAGGCAGTACTTC.

This clonotype was seen a handful of times. V and J are TRBV5-1 and TRBJ2-7, with TRBD2 identical over 7 bases. The J call may be mistaken, given a closer DNA end match to TRBJ2-5. This CDR3 region has 15 residues. CDR1 SGHRS and CDR2 YFSETQ come from the germline V gene. CDR3 sequence (DNA): TGCGCCAGCAGCTTGGGGGGGACTAACCAAGAGACCCAGTACTTC. Protein product: CASSLGGTNQETQYF.

The table lists this clonotype with a few counts. The rearrangement uses TRBV12-3 or TRBV12-4 and TRBJ2-7, with 9 bases that match TRBD1. This CDR3 is built from 14 residues. J was trimmed by 1 base and V by 6 bases; bases with no gene match: 4. CDR3 in amino acids: CASSDDRGSYEQYF. The CDR3 bases are TGTGCCAGCAGCGACGACAGGGGGTCCTACGAGCAGTACTTC.

CDR3 amino acids: CASSPIGDNLSEQYF. As DNA, the CDR3 is TGTGCCAGCAGCCCCATCGGCGACAACCTCTCCGAGCAGTACTTC. V usage is TRBV6-6 and J usage is TRBJ2-5; the D is unclear. The closer fit of TRBJ2-7 to the DNA end suggests the J call may be wrong. Germline V gene data show CDR1 as MNHNY and CDR2 as SVGAGI (reference sequence). This CDR3 contains 15 residues.

The genes are TRBV5-1 and TRBJ2-1, with 10 bases matching TRBD2. With 3 bases clipped from V and 4 bases from J, the junction kept 4 bases outside the gene matches. The CDR3 consists of 15 residues. Germline CDR1 is SGHRS and CDR2 is YFSETQ. CDR3 sequence reads: CASSSETSGYNEQFF. The CDR3 DNA is TGCGCCAGCAGCTCCGAGACTAGCGGGTACAATGAGCAGTTCTTC.

This clonotype was picked up many times. The chain links TRBV2 to TRBJ2-3; 7 bases are a match to TRBD2. The junction had 3 bases not matched to a gene; V was cut back by 7 bases and J by 2 bases. The CDR3 contains 13 residues. Germline V gene sequence: CDR1 SNHLY, CDR2 FYNNEI. As DNA, the CDR3 is TGTGCCAGCAATCGGGGGGACACAGATACGCAGTATTTT. Its translation is CASNRGDTDTQYF.

In DNA form, the CDR3 reads TGTGCCAGCACCCACCTTGGGCGAGCGGGTGGAAATGAGCAGTTCTTC. As protein: CASTHLGRAGGNEQFF. The rearrangement joins TRBV28 to TRBJ2-1, with D possibly being TRBD2 (6 bases). The germline V gene has CDR1 MDHEN and CDR2 SYDVKM. Trimming stripped 7 bases from V and 7 bases from J, with 23 bases between. The CDR3 is 16 amino acids.

This chain uses TRBV18 with TRBJ2-3, with 8 bases identical to TRBD1. Per germline, CDR1 KGHSH and CDR2 LQKENI. The CDR3 totals 15 residues. J gave up 5 bases and V 3 bases, and 7 bases lay outside the gene matches. The CDR3 protein is CASSPFDRGKDTQYF. CDR3 bases: TGTGCCAGCTCACCCTTCGACAGGGGAAAAGATACGCAGTATTTT.

The chain links TRBV6-6 to TRBJ2-6, with D perhaps TRBD2 (6 bases). V gave up 2 bases and J gave up 0 bases, with 11 bases separating them. Per the germline V gene, CDR1 is MNHNY and CDR2 is SVGAGI (reference sequence). This CDR3 has 17 amino acids. The CDR3 is CASSYLRLDSGANVLTF. Written as DNA, the CDR3 is TGTGCCAGCAGTTACCTCAGACTAGACTCTGGGGCCAACGTCCTGACTTTC.

The chain employs TRBV9 and TRBJ2-2; D ambiguous. Trimming left V 2 bases short and J 0 bases short, with 8 bases between. CDR1 SGDLS and CDR2 YYNGEE come from the germline V gene. This CDR3 comprises 15 residues. In DNA form, the CDR3 reads TGTGCCAGCAGCGTGAAAGTAGCGAACACCGGGGAGCTGTTTTTT. This gives the protein CASSVKVANTGELFF.

The chain has TRBV7-8 and TRBJ2-3; the D gene is possibly TRBD2 (6 bases). V was clipped by 0 bases and J by 4 bases, with 20 bases between them. CDR1 is SGHVS and CDR2 is FQNEAQ in the germline V gene. This CDR3 has 18 amino acids. The CDR3 nucleotides are TGTGCCAGCAGCTTAGCTATAAGCGGGCCCGCCTCCCCAGATACGCAGTATTTT. Encoded protein: CASSLAISGPASPDTQYF.

This chain connects TRBV5-1 to TRBJ1-2, with 9 positions matching TRBD1. The CDR3 runs to 11 residues. Germline V CDR1 and CDR2: SGHRS, YFSETQ. The V segment lost 0 bases and the J segment 13 bases; nucleotides outside the gene matches: 1. The CDR3 sequence is CASSLGGQGTF. CDR3 in DNA: TGCGCCAGCAGCTTGGGGGGACAGGGCACCTTC.

This sequence joins TRBV6-6 and TRBJ2-2; D is possibly TRBD1 (7 bases). The CDR3 totals 14 residues. V was pared by 5 bases and J by 7 bases, with 14 bases between. Germline V gene sequence: CDR1 MNHNY, CDR2 SVGAGI (reference sequence). The CDR3 coding sequence is TGTGCCAGCAGTCAAACAGGGGAGGTCGGGGAGCTGTTTTTT. This translates into CASSQTGEVGELFF.

This clonotype showed up just a few times. The genes are TRBV11-2 and TRBJ2-5; TRBD2 agrees at 12 bases. The assigned J gene may be wrong: the sequence end matches TRBJ2-7 better. CDR3 length: 15 amino acids. Germline-derived CDR1 and CDR2 are SGHAT and FQNNGV. The CDR3 reads CASSYRLAGADEQYF. The CDR3 region has the DNA TGTGCCAGCAGCTATCGACTAGCGGGAGCTGACGAGCAGTACTTC.

The rearrangement joins TRBV7-6 to TRBJ2-6, with 8 bases identical to TRBD1. Trimming cost V 1 base and J 0 bases; bases outside gene matches: 14. Germline V gene data show CDR1 as SGHVS and CDR2 as FNYEAQ. The CDR3 is 21 amino acids. CDR3 nucleotide sequence: TGTGCCAGCAGCTTAGTGCCAGGGGGCAGTGGGCGTGACTCTGGGGCCAACGTCCTGACTTTC. It yields the protein CASSLVPGGSGRDSGANVLTF. Combining the CDR3 with reference TRBV7-6 and TRBJ2-6 gives the whole variable domain GAGVSQSPRYKVTKRGQDVALRCDPISGHVSLYWYRQALGQGPEFLTYFNYEAQQDKSGLPNDRFSAERPEGSISTLTIQRTEQRDSAMYRCASSLVPGGSGRDSGANVLTFGAGSRLTVL.

This clonotype was seen ten or more times. J is TRBJ2-7 and V is TRBV7-2; D is undetermined. Looked up from germline, CDR1 is SGHTA and CDR2 is FQGNSA. The V end was cut by 5 bases, the J end by 4 bases, with 12 bases between. CDR3 length: 13 residues. CDR3 DNA sequence: TGTGCCAGCAGCACTCGGATAGTTTACGAGCAGTACTTC. Amino acids: CASSTRIVYEQYF.